What follows are 28 T cell receptor beta chains derived from one specimen sequenced in a study of T cell responses to AZD1222 COVID-19 vaccine. The method was immunoSEQ multiplex PCR; TCRdb's version includes in-frame clones alone and lacks a portion of them. Found here are 98,000 or so clones, roughly 84% of them singletons; the top ten hold about 3.3%. The specimen was peripheral blood, collected on day 0 of AZD1222 vaccination. The receptors were gathered from an adult in good health.

The V gene is TRBV10-3, the J gene TRBJ1-2, with D uncertain. The CDR3 runs to 13 residues. CDR1 is ENHRY, CDR2 SYGVKD, per germline. Trimming took off 5 bases at V and 5 bases at J, with 12 bases between the two ends. CDR3 in amino acids: CAISMDVRYGYTF. The CDR3 DNA is TGTGCCATCAGTATGGACGTGCGATATGGCTACACCTTC.

Here the CDR3 reads CASSQDLGWQPQHF. CDR3 bases: TGCGCCAGCAGCCAAGATCTGGGTTGGCAGCCCCAGCATTTT. The chain employs TRBV4-1 and TRBJ1-5; D not certain. V was trimmed by 0 bases and J by 7 bases, leaving 10 bases between them. The length of the CDR3 is 14 residues. Germline V gene data show CDR1 as MGHRA and CDR2 as YSYEKL.

The chain recombines TRBV9 with TRBJ1-2, with D tentatively TRBD1 (6 bases). The CDR3 is 14 residues long. CDR1 and CDR2 from the germline V gene are SGDLS and YYNGEE. Trimming took 2 bases from V and 2 from J, leaving 10 bases between them. The CDR3 DNA reads as TGTGCCAGCAGCGTTGGGGGCGCGAACTATGGCTACACCTTC. This translates into CASSVGGANYGYTF.

The chain carries TRBV11-2 and TRBJ1-4; no clear D. In germline, CDR1 is SGHAT, CDR2 FQNNGV. Trimming pared 3 bases from V and 8 bases from J, leaving 16 bases between. This CDR3 spans 15 amino acids. CDR3 sequence: CASSFGRTVGEKLFF. The CDR3 nucleotides are TGTGCCAGCAGCTTCGGAAGAACCGTGGGAGAAAAACTGTTTTTT.

The chain links TRBV5-4 to TRBJ1-2; the D gene is possibly TRBD1 (5 bases). The CDR3 runs to 13 residues. Germline-derived CDR1 and CDR2 are SGHNT and YYREEE (reference sequence). V was cut by 5 bases and J by 1 base, with 9 bases left in between. CDR3 coding DNA: TGTGCCAGCAGGGCCCAGGGTAACTATGGCTACACCTTC. This codes for CASRAQGNYGYTF. The full variable domain, completed using reference TRBV5-4 and TRBJ1-2, is ETGVTQSPTHLIKTRGQQVTLRCSSQSGHNTVSWYQQALGQGPQFIFQYYREEENGRGNFPPRFSGLQFPNYSSELNVNALELDDSALYLCASRAQGNYGYTFGSGTRLTVV.

The rearrangement uses TRBV19 and TRBJ1-2; weak D call: TRBD1 (5 bases). V lost 4 bases and J 4 bases, leaving 13 bases between the germline ends. Germline V gene lookup returns CDR1 LNHDA and CDR2 SQIVND (reference sequence). CDR3 length equals 14 residues. This CDR3 reads CASSTGRLGYGYTF. CDR3 nucleotides: TGTGCCAGTAGTACAGGGCGTTTAGGCTATGGCTACACCTTC.

The V call is TRBV1, the J call TRBJ2-5; TRBD2 was called by the table and not checked on the DNA. TRBV1 is classified as a pseudogene. This CDR3 region has 17 residues. The chain's CDR3 is CTSSHLQGLADQETQYF. DNA of the CDR3: TGCACCAGCAGCCACCTTCAGGGGCTAGCGGACCAAGAGACCCAGTACTTC.

The chain links TRBV11-2 to TRBJ1-5; D gene unclear. Trimming stripped 0 bases from V and 4 bases from J, with 7 bases between. The germline V gene has CDR1 SGHAT and CDR2 FQNNGV. The CDR3 length is 14 residues. The CDR3 protein is CASSLDRENQPQHF. CDR3 sequence (DNA): TGTGCCAGCAGCTTAGACCGAGAAAATCAGCCCCAGCATTTT.

The rearrangement uses TRBV18 and TRBJ2-5, with 9 bases lining up with TRBD2. This CDR3 has 17 residues. CDR1 and CDR2 (germline): KGHSH, LQKENI. J gave up 0 bases and V 3 bases, and 8 bases lay outside the gene matches. The CDR3 loop reads CASSPPGPSGDQETQYF. In nucleotides, the CDR3 is TGTGCCAGCTCACCTCCCGGGCCTAGCGGGGACCAAGAGACCCAGTACTTC. The full variable domain, in which reference TRBV18 and TRBJ2-5 provide the parts outside the CDR3, is NAGVMQNPRHLVRRRGQEARLRCSPMKGHSHVYWYRQLPEEGLKFMVYLQKENIIDESGMPKERFSAEFPKEGPSILRIQQVVRGDSAAYFCASSPPGPSGDQETQYFGPGTRLLVL.

Here the CDR3 reads CASGGATTDTQYF. For the CDR3, the DNA is TGTGCCAGTGGGGGGGCTACCACAGATACGCAGTATTTT. The V and J genes are TRBV19 and TRBJ2-3; perhaps TRBD2 as D (7 bases). This CDR3 comprises 13 residues. Germline CDR1 LNHDA, CDR2 SQIVND (reference sequence). Trimming removed 8 bases from V and 2 bases from J, with 11 bases in between.

The chain uses TRBV7-2 and TRBJ1-3, with TRBD1 as a possible D gene (5 bases). Trimming left V 1 base short and J 0 bases short, with 16 bases between. The CDR3 is 18 residues long. CDR1 and CDR2 (germline): SGHTA, FQGNSA. CDR3 sequence (DNA): TGTGCCAGCAGCTTAGAGGGGCGGGCGACTTACTCTGGAAACACCATATATTTT. Amino acid sequence: CASSLEGRATYSGNTIYF.

The chain employs TRBV19 and TRBJ2-7; D is uncertain. Germline loops: CDR1 LNHDA, CDR2 SQIVND (reference sequence). CDR3 size: 13 residues. V gave up 2 bases and J gave up 2 bases, with 7 bases separating them. The chain's CDR3 is CASSISGPYEQYF. The CDR3 DNA sequence: TGTGCCAGTAGTATATCTGGACCCTACGAGCAGTACTTC.

This chain uses TRBV7-2 with TRBJ2-2; TRBD2 matches at 7 bases. V lost 3 bases and J lost 3; bases outside the gene matches: 4. Germline lookup yields CDR1 SGHTA and CDR2 FQGNSA. This CDR3 is 15 amino acids long. The CDR3 DNA sequence: TGTGCCAGCAGCTTCGGCGGGGGTGACACCGGGGAGCTGTTTTTT. The encoded protein is CASSFGGGDTGELFF. The variable domain in full, completed from reference TRBV7-2 and TRBJ2-2, reads GAGVSQSPSNKVTEKGKDVELRCDPISGHTALYWYRQSLGQGLEFLIYFQGNSAPDKSGLPSDRFSAERTGGSVSTLTIQRTQQEDSAVYLCASSFGGGDTGELFFGEGSRLTVL.

The CDR3 DNA sequence: TGTGCCAGCAGTGAGCGAGTCAGTCAGAGCTCCTATAATTCACCCCTCCACTTT. This sequence encodes CASSERVSQSSYNSPLHF. The V gene is TRBV2, the J gene TRBJ1-6; D call uncertain. The CDR3 has 18 amino acids. V lost 3 bases and J 0 bases, leaving 15 bases between the germline ends. CDR1 SNHLY and CDR2 FYNNEI come from the germline V gene.

V gene TRBV6-5 combines with J gene TRBJ1-2, with D maybe TRBD1 (5 bases). The CDR3 contains 15 residues. Germline-derived CDR1 and CDR2 are MNHEY and SVGAGI. The V and J ends lost 7 bases and 4 bases respectively, with 19 bases between them. The CDR3 protein is CASTLVQGGFYGYTF. The CDR3 DNA reads TGTGCCAGCACCCTCGTCCAGGGCGGATTCTATGGCTACACCTTC.

The chain employs TRBV2 and TRBJ2-2; D not resolved. V lost 3 bases and J 2 bases, leaving 10 bases between the germline ends. This CDR3 region has 15 residues. CDR1 SNHLY and CDR2 FYNNEI come from the germline V gene. CDR3: CASSERQPNTGELFF. Here the CDR3 DNA reads TGTGCCAGCAGTGAGAGGCAACCAAACACCGGGGAGCTGTTTTTT.

The rearrangement joins TRBV2 to TRBJ2-1, with TRBD1 as a possible D gene (7 bases). This CDR3 spans 17 amino acids. Germline CDR1 and CDR2: SNHLY and FYNNEI. V lost 6 bases and J lost 6, with 24 bases in between. CDR3 sequence (DNA): TGTGCCAGCAGATTGGGGGCAGGGGGAGGCTTTGGCAATGAGCAGTTCTTC. This translates into CASRLGAGGGFGNEQFF.

This clone was recorded only once. The rearrangement links TRBV7-2 to TRBJ2-1; D might be TRBD2 (7 bases). Germline CDR1 and CDR2: SGHTA and FQGNSA. Trimming removed 2 bases from V and 3 bases from J, with 8 bases in between. The CDR3 loop spans 14 amino acids. Here the CDR3 DNA reads TGTGCCAGCAGCTTAAGGGGGGGCTACAATGAGCAGTTCTTC. Translation: CASSLRGGYNEQFF.

This chain uses TRBV24-1 with TRBJ1-5; D remains ambiguous. V was pared by 4 bases and J by 6 bases, with 12 bases between. This CDR3 region has 14 residues. CDR1 and CDR2 (germline): KGHDR, SFDVKD. Here the CDR3 reads CATSERTGSQPQHF. CDR3 bases: TGTGCCACCAGTGAACGCACCGGGAGTCAGCCCCAGCATTTT.

V usage is TRBV5-1 and J usage is TRBJ1-5; D gene ambiguous. CDR1 SGHRS and CDR2 YFSETQ come from the germline V gene. V was cut by 2 bases and J by 7 bases, with 13 bases left in between. There are 14 residues in the CDR3. The CDR3 region is CASSFTGLEQPQHF. CDR3 DNA: TGCGCCAGCAGCTTTACCGGGTTAGAACAGCCCCAGCATTTT.

The J gene is TRBJ2-5, the V gene TRBV9; no reliable D call. The CDR3 contains 15 residues. The ends were cut back, 4 bases at V and 2 bases at J, with 15 bases in the middle. Looked up from germline, CDR1 is SGDLS and CDR2 is YYNGEE. This chain's CDR3 is CASSTRNRAQETQYF. The CDR3 bases are TGTGCCAGCAGCACGCGGAACAGAGCTCAAGAGACCCAGTACTTC.

In DNA form, the CDR3 reads TGCGCCAGCAGCCAAGGCGGGGGACAGATCAATCAGCCCCAGCATTTT. Its protein product is CASSQGGGQINQPQHF. The rearrangement links TRBV4-1 to TRBJ1-5; 7 bases line up with TRBD1. The J segment lost 3 bases and the V segment lost 1 base, leaving 6 bases of the junction unmatched. This CDR3 region has 16 residues. Germline CDR1 and CDR2: MGHRA and YSYEKL.

This clone is a singleton in its sample. V is TRBV4-1 and J is TRBJ2-7; D remains ambiguous. V lost 1 base and J lost 3, with 7 bases in between. CDR3 size: 13 residues. From germline, CDR1 is MGHRA and CDR2 YSYEKL. In nucleotides, the CDR3 is TGCGCCAGCAGCCAAGGTAGGAGCTACGAGCAGTACTTC. Its protein product is CASSQGRSYEQYF.

The chain links TRBV28 to TRBJ1-4; no firm D call. The CDR3 consists of 17 residues. The ends were cut back, 6 bases at V and 2 bases at J, with 19 bases in the middle. The germline V gene has CDR1 MDHEN and CDR2 SYDVKM. Here the CDR3 reads CASSKRISGFTNEKLFF. The CDR3 DNA follows: TGTGCCAGCAGCAAACGGATCTCGGGGTTTACTAATGAAAAACTGTTTTTT.

V usage is TRBV5-1 and J usage is TRBJ1-2; maybe TRBD1 (6 bases). Germline loops: CDR1 SGHRS, CDR2 YFSETQ. The V gene lost 4 bases and the J gene lost 3 bases, with 13 bases spanning the gap. The CDR3 is 14 amino acids. In DNA form, the CDR3 reads TGCGCCAGCAGCCCGGACAGAGCTTACTATGGCTACACCTTC. Its protein product is CASSPDRAYYGYTF.

The chain recombines TRBV5-1 with TRBJ1-2; D remains ambiguous. V was clipped by 3 bases and J by 6 bases, with 9 bases between them. The CDR3 runs to 12 residues. Germline values: CDR1 SGHRS, CDR2 YFSETQ. In nucleotides, the CDR3 is TGCGCCAGCAGCTCAGGAGTCCATGGCTACACCTTC. Translation gives CASSSGVHGYTF.

This chain joins TRBV21-1 and TRBJ2-3. TRBV21-1 is a pseudogene segment. This CDR3 contains 10 residues. The CDR3 bases are TGTGCCAGCAGCCCCCGAAGGAAGTATTTT. This codes for CASSPRRKYF.

This rearrangement joins TRBV10-1 to TRBJ2-5; 7 bases align to TRBD1. J lost 7 bases, V lost 2 bases, and 7 bases had no gene match. CDR1 is WNHNN and CDR2 is SYGVQD in the germline V gene (reference sequence). The CDR3 consists of 14 residues. The chain's CDR3 is CASSEDRAVATQYF. The CDR3 region has the DNA TGCGCCAGCAGTGAGGACAGGGCCGTTGCGACCCAGTACTTC.